This TCR beta chain was sequenced for a study of cytomegalovirus exposure and HLA in healthy donors. In the PCR, 60 Vbeta and 13 Jbeta primers were used. Clones were read by immunoSEQ multiplex PCR, and TCRdb kept only the in-frame ones, dropping some. The repertoire holds 150,000 to 200,000 clones, with about 76% as singletons. Although they were nominally healthy when sampled, donors likely had unrecorded immune exposures. Material: PBMCs. The TCR sequence derives from a woman between 50 and 59 years old in good health and CMV-seronegative.

DNA for the CDR3: TGTGCCAGCTCACAGGGACAGGCAGGCAATCAGCCCCAGCATTTT. This sequence encodes CASSQGQAGNQPQHF. The chain is built from TRBV18 and TRBJ1-5; 8 positions match TRBD1. The trim removed 4 bases at V and 2 bases at J, leaving 4 bases unmatched. The CDR3 runs 15 residues. CDR1 KGHSH and CDR2 LQKENI come from the germline V gene. Looking up the rest from reference TRBV18 and TRBJ1-5 gives the full variable domain: NAGVMQNPRHLVRRRGQEARLRCSPMKGHSHVYWYRQLPEEGLKFMVYLQKENIIDESGMPKERFSAEFPKEGPSILRIQQVVRGDSAAYFCASSQGQAGNQPQHFGDGTRLSIL.